The 11 T cell receptor beta chains in this list originate from one sample, sequenced in a study of blood T cells in healthy people across ages. A second roughly 7 to 11 cycle PCR used barcoded and J-beta primers. TCRdb used MiXCR to reprocess the 5' RACE reads, holding one entry per CDR3 protein. The data hold fewer than 750,000 distinct CDR3 sequences, with about 50% observed a single time. Sequenced sample: blood. These receptors were taken from a woman aged 80 or older in good health.

There are many counts of this clonotype. The chain joins TRBV9 to TRBJ2-1; D is uncertain. The CDR3 loop spans 15 amino acids. Germline CDR1 reads SGDLS; CDR2 reads YYNGEE. Trimming shortened V by 4 bases and J by 2 bases, and 13 bases separated the two germline ends. CDR3 loop: CASSSWVGPYNEQFF. In nucleotides, the CDR3 is TGTGCCAGCAGCTCATGGGTTGGGCCCTACAATGAGCAGTTCTTC.

The rearrangement links TRBV20-1 to TRBJ1-5; 8 bases match TRBD1. With 6 bases clipped from V and 6 bases from J, the junction kept 7 bases outside the gene matches. There are 13 residues in the CDR3. Germline V gene sequence: CDR1 DFQATT, CDR2 SNEGSKA (reference sequence). CDR3 sequence reads: CSAPRGQGQPQHF. The CDR3 DNA sequence: TGCAGTGCACCCAGGGGGCAGGGTCAGCCCCAGCATTTT.

This chain uses TRBV2 with TRBJ1-2, with D unclear. Germline values: CDR1 SNHLY, CDR2 FYNNEI. Trimming removed 2 bases at V and 0 bases at J, with 13 bases between. This CDR3 region has 16 residues. The CDR3 DNA reads as TGTGCCAGCAGTGAAAGGGCCATCCTTCCTAACTATGGCTACACCTTC. It codes for CASSERAILPNYGYTF.

The genes are TRBV20-1 and TRBJ1-2; TRBD1 agrees at 9 bases. This CDR3 comprises 13 residues. The V gene end was trimmed by 4 bases and the J gene end by 8 bases; junction bases not matched to a gene: 8. CDR1 DFQATT and CDR2 SNEGSKA come from the germline V gene (reference sequence). This CDR3 is CSANEWDRDGYTF. CDR3 nucleotide sequence: TGCAGTGCTAACGAGTGGGACAGGGACGGCTACACCTTC.

Points on this clonotype: This may be a read error, as it is one base from a much larger clone. The chain employs TRBV30 and TRBJ2-5, with D possibly being TRBD1 (5 bases). The CDR3 is 10 residues long. CDR1 is GTSNPN and CDR2 is SVGIG in the germline V gene (reference sequence). Trimming shortened V by 3 bases and J by 11 bases, and 10 bases separated the two germline ends. CDR3 in amino acids: CAWRQGEQYF. Written as DNA, the CDR3 is TGTGCCTGGAGGCAGGGTGAGCAGTACTTC.

This chain connects TRBV7-3 to TRBJ2-1; TRBD2 matches 16 bases. There are 17 residues in the CDR3. Germline-derived CDR1 and CDR2 are SGHTA and FQGTGA. The ends lost 1 base at V and 4 bases at J; junction bases unmatched: 1. CDR3 coding DNA: TGTGCCAGCAGCTTAAAGGGACTAGCGGGGGGGTACAATGAGCAGTTCTTC. It is translated as CASSLKGLAGGYNEQFF. Looking up the rest from reference TRBV7-3 and TRBJ2-1 gives the full variable domain: GAGVSQTPSNKVTEKGKYVELRCDPISGHTALYWYRQSLGQGPEFLIYFQGTGAADDSGLPNDRFFAVRPEGSVSTLKIQRTERGDSAVYLCASSLKGLAGGYNEQFFGPGTRLTVL.

This clonotype was counted a few times. V gene TRBV28 combines with J gene TRBJ1-6; D is undetermined. Germline CDR1 reads MDHEN; CDR2 reads SYDVKM. With 1 base removed from V and 0 bases from J, the gap between germline ends came to 13 bases. The CDR3 contains 18 residues. This CDR3 is CASSLFPLASSYNSPLHF. In DNA, the CDR3 is TGTGCCAGCAGTTTATTTCCGCTGGCAAGCTCCTATAATTCACCCCTCCACTTT.

The chain combines TRBV5-4 with TRBJ1-6; D is perhaps TRBD1 (5 bases). Per germline, CDR1 SGHNT and CDR2 YYREEE (reference sequence). The V gene lost 0 bases and the J gene lost 7 bases, with 14 bases spanning the gap. This CDR3 is built from 16 residues. The CDR3: CASSLEQVATNSPLHF. Here the CDR3 DNA reads TGTGCCAGCAGCTTGGAACAGGTCGCCACAAATTCACCCCTCCACTTT. The complete variable domain, with remaining parts taken from reference TRBV5-4 and TRBJ1-6, reads ETGVTQSPTHLIKTRGQQVTLRCSSQSGHNTVSWYQQALGQGPQFIFQYYREEENGRGNFPPRFSGLQFPNYSSELNVNALELDDSALYLCASSLEQVATNSPLHFGNGTRLTVT.

The chain recombines TRBV12-3 or TRBV12-4 with TRBJ2-7; D is unresolved. CDR3 length: 13 amino acids. With 5 bases removed from V and 2 bases from J, the gap between germline ends came to 10 bases. For the CDR3, the DNA is TGTGCCAGCAGTCGCCAACTAACCTACGAGCAGTACTTC. Translated: CASSRQLTYEQYF.

A remark on this clonotype: This may come from a read error, since a much larger clone is one base off. The chain couples TRBV29-1 to TRBJ2-1, with D possibly being TRBD1 or TRBD2 (6 bases each). The DNA matches TRBJ2-7 better at its end, which makes the J call doubtful. The CDR3 contains 15 residues. Germline CDR1 is SQVTM and CDR2 is ANQGSEA. The CDR3, as DNA: TGCAGCGTTGAAAGGGGGGACTCCGATTACAATGAGCAGTACTTC. Translated: CSVERGDSDYNEQYF.

This clonotype occurred many times. The rearrangement joins TRBV5-1 to TRBJ2-4, with D maybe TRBD2 (6 bases). CDR1 is SGHRS and CDR2 is YFSETQ in the germline V gene. The CDR3 is 17 amino acids. Trimming took off 3 bases at V and 1 base at J, with 17 bases between the two ends. In DNA, the CDR3 is TGCGCCAGCAGCTCCGCTGGGGGGAGTTCTGCCAAAAACATTCAGTACTTC. Encoded protein: CASSSAGGSSAKNIQYF.